These 8 T cell receptor beta chains originate from one sample sequenced in a study of response to subunit inactivated influenza vaccine. TCRdb used MiXCR to reprocess the RT-PCR reads, holding one entry per CDR3 protein. The profile shows hundreds of thousands of distinct CDR3 sequences, less than 15% of them singletons. The starting material was PBMCs from blood, obtained around 14 days before vaccination. The source of these receptors is a man over 45 who received an inactivated influenza vaccine.

J is TRBJ2-5 and V is TRBV4-1, with D perhaps TRBD1 (5 bases). Trimming removed 4 bases at V and 5 bases at J, with 17 bases between. CDR3 length: 15 amino acids. Per germline, CDR1 MGHRA and CDR2 YSYEKL. The CDR3 DNA is TGCGCCAGCAGCCCGAGGCAGGGCTCGTTTGAGACCCAGTACTTC. Residues: CASSPRQGSFETQYF.

The table lists this clonotype with a few counts. The CDR3, as DNA: TGTGCCAGCAGTCGGCTTAGCGGGGGGGTTGGCACAGATACGCAGTATTTT. Its translation is CASSRLSGGVGTDTQYF. The V gene is TRBV6-1, the J gene TRBJ2-3; TRBD2 matches at 11 bases. Germline CDR1 and CDR2: MNHNS and SASEGT. CDR3 length equals 17 residues. V shed 5 bases and J 1 base; nucleotides not matched to a gene: 8.

This clonotype was detected a few times. The V call is TRBV20-1, the J call TRBJ2-3; tentatively, D is TRBD2 (6 bases). This CDR3 contains 13 residues. Germline V gene data show CDR1 as DFQATT and CDR2 as SNEGSKA (reference sequence). With 6 bases removed from V and 8 bases from J, the gap between germline ends came to 18 bases. CDR3 residues: CSARLRDLSTQYF. The DNA of the CDR3 is TGCAGTGCGAGACTACGGGACTTGTCTACGCAGTATTTT.

The sample holds a few counts of this clonotype. The CDR3 spells CASTRGVGNEKLFF. The DNA for the CDR3 is TGTGCCAGCACCCGAGGGGTAGGGAATGAAAAACTGTTTTTT. The chain has TRBV7-9 and TRBJ1-4, with TRBD1 as a possible D gene (5 bases). The CDR3 sequence is 14 residues long. V lost 7 bases to trimming and J lost 5 bases, with 14 bases between them. From germline, CDR1 is SEHNR and CDR2 FQNEAQ (reference sequence).

In its sample, this clonotype was seen once. The chain uses TRBV3-1 and TRBJ2-1; no clear D. V was cut by 3 bases and J by 8 bases, with 8 bases left in between. Germline CDR1 reads LGHDT; CDR2 reads YNNKEL (reference sequence). The CDR3 contains 12 residues. CDR3 residues: CASSQASYEQFF. CDR3 nucleotide sequence: TGTGCCAGCAGCCAGGCTAGTTATGAGCAGTTCTTC.

This clonotype was seen ten or more times. V is TRBV24-1 and J is TRBJ2-5, with D perhaps given as TRBD1 or TRBD2 (6 bases each). V shed 9 bases and J shed 3 bases, with 13 bases lying between them. Germline V gene data show CDR1 as KGHDR and CDR2 as SFDVKD. The CDR3 is 13 residues long. CDR3 nucleotides: TGTGCCACCGGAGAAGGGGGGAAAGAGACCCAGTACTTC. Translating gives CATGEGGKETQYF.

The table lists this clonotype with a few counts. This chain links TRBV13 with TRBJ1-3; D is unresolved. Germline V gene lookup returns CDR1 PRHDT and CDR2 FYEKMQ (reference sequence). The CDR3 length is 13 residues. The V end was cut by 5 bases, the J end by 0 bases, with 5 bases between. In nucleotides, the CDR3 is TGTGCCAGCAGCAAGTACTCTGGAAACACCATATATTTT. It codes for CASSKYSGNTIYF.

This clonotype has only a few counts. The V and J genes are TRBV7-2 and TRBJ2-7; D is undetermined. The CDR3 runs 13 residues. Germline CDR1 SGHTA, CDR2 FQGNSA. The ends were cut back, 5 bases at V and 2 bases at J, with 10 bases in the middle. The CDR3 protein is CASSPGVPYEQYF. CDR3 in DNA: TGTGCCAGCAGCCCCGGCGTCCCCTACGAGCAGTACTTC.